The 5 T cell receptor beta chains below were found in one sample sequenced in a study of OX40 agonist ivuxolimab in advanced cancers. Generated by immunoSEQ multiplex PCR, the TCRdb table keeps only in-frame clones and is missing some. Of just over 90,000 clones in the sample, under 95% are singletons; the top ten hold 0.81%. Here the sequenced sample was CD4+ or CD8+ T cells sorted from blood, taken in a trial of the OX40 agonist ivuxolimab. Source of these receptors: an adult with an advanced solid tumor such as melanoma, head and neck, liver or kidney cancer.

CDR3 nucleotide sequence: TGTGCCAGTAGTATCAGGGGTGGGGGCACTGAAGCTTTCTTT. Amino acids: CASSIRGGGTEAFF. The chain employs TRBV19 and TRBJ1-1; D might be TRBD1 (6 bases). CDR1 is LNHDA, CDR2 SQIVND, per germline (reference sequence). The CDR3 runs to 14 residues. The V and J ends lost 3 bases and 4 bases respectively, with 12 bases between them.

The V and J genes are TRBV23-1 and TRBJ2-7, with a tentative D call TRBD2 (5 bases). TRBV23-1 is an ORF for which the function is uncertain. V lost 1 base and J lost 5, with 24 bases in between. The CDR3 has 18 amino acids. The CDR3: CASSQLIRLTPSGHEQYF. CDR3 coding DNA: TGCGCCAGCAGTCAATTGATCAGACTAACCCCATCGGGCCACGAGCAGTACTTC.

This clone has a single count. The chain carries TRBV5-1 and TRBJ2-3; D possibly corresponds to TRBD2 (5 bases). Germline values: CDR1 SGHRS, CDR2 YFSETQ. This CDR3 has 14 residues. The ends were cut back, 4 bases at V and 3 bases at J, with 12 bases in the middle. The CDR3 DNA follows: TGCGCCAGCAGCCTCCAAAGGGAGACAGATACGCAGTATTTT. It specifies CASSLQRETDTQYF.

V is TRBV10-3 and J is TRBJ2-5; D is uncertain. Looked up from germline, CDR1 is ENHRY and CDR2 is SYGVKD. With 3 bases removed from V and 5 bases from J, the gap between germline ends came to 7 bases. The CDR3 contains 12 residues. CDR3 nucleotides: TGTGCCATCAGTGACCTGTGGGAGACCCAGTACTTC. Translated: CAISDLWETQYF.

The gene calls are TRBV7-9 and TRBJ1-1; maybe TRBD1 (6 bases). Trimming took 0 bases from V and 3 from J, leaving 11 bases between them. This CDR3 contains 15 residues. The germline CDR1 and CDR2 sequences are SEHNR and FQNEAQ (reference sequence). CDR3 protein: CASSLAKQGHTEAFF. The CDR3 DNA sequence: TGTGCCAGCAGCTTAGCGAAACAGGGCCACACTGAAGCTTTCTTT. Variable domain in full (rest from reference TRBV7-9 and TRBJ1-1): DTGVSQNPRHKITKRGQNVTFRCDPISEHNRLYWYRQTLGQGPEFLTYFQNEAQLEKSRLLSDRFSAERPKGSFSTLEIQRTEQGDSAMYLCASSLAKQGHTEAFFGQGTRLTVV.